The subject of this entry is one T cell receptor beta chain. Its antigen is not identified. This CDR3 is 19 amino acids long. CDR1 is SGHDN, CDR2 FVKESK, per germline. J was trimmed by 0 bases and V by 2 bases; bases with no gene match: 7. This sample was included in a study of shared clonotypes between healthy human individuals. Sequencing was performed with immunoSEQ multiplex PCR; in TCRdb, only in-frame clones are kept and a portion is missing. The sample has about 2.2 million clones, 80% to 95% seen once; the top ten hold less than 2%. In the naive CD8 group, cells lacked CD45RO and were positively selected for CCR7, so terminally differentiated effector memory CD45RA+ cells were left out. Study-wide findings and caveats: Generation probability values for non-shared clonotypes were lower than those for clonotypes shared by all four donors.

This receptor was identified in a man between 18 and 29 years old in good health. Some clones in this sample may be carry-over from other donors' samples. The chain joins TRBV14 to TRBJ2-3; 14 bases line up with TRBD2. Sequencing was carried out using naive CD8+ T cells from PBMCs. CDR3 amino acids: CASSQTGLAGGLSTDTQYF. The CDR3 DNA sequence: TGTGCCAGCAGCCAAACTGGACTAGCGGGAGGCCTTAGCACAGATACGCAGTATTTT.